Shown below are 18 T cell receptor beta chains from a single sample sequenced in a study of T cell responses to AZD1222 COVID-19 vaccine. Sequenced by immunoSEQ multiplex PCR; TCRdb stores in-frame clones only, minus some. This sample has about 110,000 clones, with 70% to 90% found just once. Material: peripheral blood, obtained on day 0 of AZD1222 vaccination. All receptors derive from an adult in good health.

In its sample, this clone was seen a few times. The CDR3, as DNA: TGTGCCAGCAGTGAGGGACACACCGGGGAGCTGTTTTTT. Protein product: CASSEGHTGELFF. The V and J genes are TRBV6-4 and TRBJ2-2; the D gene could be TRBD1 or TRBD2 (5 bases each). CDR1 is MRHNA and CDR2 is SNTAGT in the germline V gene. V was shortened by 3 bases and J by 3 bases, with 5 bases between the two germline ends. This CDR3 spans 13 amino acids.

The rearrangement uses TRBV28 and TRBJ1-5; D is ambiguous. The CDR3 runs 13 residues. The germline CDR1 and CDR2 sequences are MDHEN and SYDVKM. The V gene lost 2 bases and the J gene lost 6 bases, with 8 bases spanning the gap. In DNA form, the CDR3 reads TGTGCCAGCAGTTTACCCGGGAGTCAGCCCCAGCATTTT. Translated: CASSLPGSQPQHF.

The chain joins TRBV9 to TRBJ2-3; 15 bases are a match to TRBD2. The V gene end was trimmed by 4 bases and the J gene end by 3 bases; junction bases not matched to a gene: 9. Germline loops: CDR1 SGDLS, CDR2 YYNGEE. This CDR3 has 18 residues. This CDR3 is CASSIGLAGGPGTDTQYF. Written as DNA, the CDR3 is TGTGCCAGCAGCATTGGACTAGCGGGGGGGCCTGGGACAGATACGCAGTATTTT. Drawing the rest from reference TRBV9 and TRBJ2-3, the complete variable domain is DSGVTQTPKHLITATGQRVTLRCSPRSGDLSVYWYQQSLDQGLQFLIQYYNGEERAKGNILERFSAQQFPDLHSELNLSSLELGDSALYFCASSIGLAGGPGTDTQYFGPGTRLTVL.

This CDR3 is CASSYSRFWVNTEAFF. In DNA, the CDR3 is TGTGCCAGCAGTTACTCCAGGTTTTGGGTGAACACTGAAGCTTTCTTT. This chain connects TRBV6-5 to TRBJ1-1; no firm D call. V lost 0 bases and J lost 0, with 11 bases in between. This CDR3 has 16 residues. Germline V gives CDR1 MNHEY, CDR2 SVGAGI.

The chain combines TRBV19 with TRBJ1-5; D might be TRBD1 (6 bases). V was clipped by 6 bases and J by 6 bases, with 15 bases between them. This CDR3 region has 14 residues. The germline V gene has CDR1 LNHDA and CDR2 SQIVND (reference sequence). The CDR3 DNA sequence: TGTGCCAGTAGCGAACAGGGAGGAGGTCAGCCCCAGCATTTT. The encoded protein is CASSEQGGGQPQHF.

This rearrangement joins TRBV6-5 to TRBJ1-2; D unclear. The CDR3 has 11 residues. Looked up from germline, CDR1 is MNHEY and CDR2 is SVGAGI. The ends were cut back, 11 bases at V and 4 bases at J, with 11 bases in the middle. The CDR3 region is CALEGTYGYTF. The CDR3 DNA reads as TGTGCCCTAGAGGGTACCTATGGCTACACCTTC.

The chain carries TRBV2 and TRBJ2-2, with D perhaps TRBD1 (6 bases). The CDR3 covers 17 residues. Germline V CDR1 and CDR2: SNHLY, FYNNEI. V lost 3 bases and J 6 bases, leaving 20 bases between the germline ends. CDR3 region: CASSDLGQGHEAGELFF. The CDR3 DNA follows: TGTGCCAGCAGTGATCTCGGGCAGGGGCATGAGGCCGGGGAGCTGTTTTTT.

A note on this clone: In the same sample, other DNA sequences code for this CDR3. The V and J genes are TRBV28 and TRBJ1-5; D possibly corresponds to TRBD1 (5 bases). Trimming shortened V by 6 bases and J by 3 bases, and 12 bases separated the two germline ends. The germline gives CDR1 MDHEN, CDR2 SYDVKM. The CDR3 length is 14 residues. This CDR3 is CASRTGDHNQPQHF. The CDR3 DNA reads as TGTGCCAGCAGAACCGGGGACCACAATCAGCCCCAGCATTTT. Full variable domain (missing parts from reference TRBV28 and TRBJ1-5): DVKVTQSSRYLVKRTGEKVFLECVQDMDHENMFWYRQDPGLGLRLIYFSYDVKMKEKGDIPEGYSVSREKKERFSLILESASTNQTSMYLCASRTGDHNQPQHFGDGTRLSIL.

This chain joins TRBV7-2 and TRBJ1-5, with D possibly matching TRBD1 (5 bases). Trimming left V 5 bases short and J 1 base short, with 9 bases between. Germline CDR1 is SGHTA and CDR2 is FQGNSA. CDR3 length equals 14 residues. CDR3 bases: TGTGCCAGCAGCCCCAGGGAGAGCAATCAGCCCCAGCATTTT. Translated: CASSPRESNQPQHF.

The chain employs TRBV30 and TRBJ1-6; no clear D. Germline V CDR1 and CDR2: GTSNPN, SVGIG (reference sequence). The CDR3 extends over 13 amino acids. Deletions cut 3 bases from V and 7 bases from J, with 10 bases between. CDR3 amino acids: CAWRGQTNSPLHF. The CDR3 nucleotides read TGTGCCTGGAGAGGTCAGACCAATTCACCCCTCCACTTT.

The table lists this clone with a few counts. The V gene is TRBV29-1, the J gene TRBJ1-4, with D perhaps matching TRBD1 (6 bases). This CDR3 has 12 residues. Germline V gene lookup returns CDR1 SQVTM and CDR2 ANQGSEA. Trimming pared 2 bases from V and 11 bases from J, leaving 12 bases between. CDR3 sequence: CSVETGTGKLFF. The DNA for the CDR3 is TGCAGCGTTGAAACAGGGACGGGGAAACTGTTTTTT. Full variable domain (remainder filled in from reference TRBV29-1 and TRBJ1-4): SAVISQKPSRDICQRGTSLTIQCQVDSQVTMMFWYRQQPGQSLTLIATANQGSEATYESGFVIDKFPISRPNLTFSTLTVSNMSPEDSSIYLCSVETGTGKLFFGSGTQLSVL.

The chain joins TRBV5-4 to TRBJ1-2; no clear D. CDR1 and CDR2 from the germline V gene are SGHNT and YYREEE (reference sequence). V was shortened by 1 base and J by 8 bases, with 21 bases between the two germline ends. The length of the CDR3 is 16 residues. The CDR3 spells CASSLRSVELMAGYTF. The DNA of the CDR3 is TGTGCCAGCAGCTTGAGGTCAGTAGAGCTCATGGCGGGCTACACCTTC.

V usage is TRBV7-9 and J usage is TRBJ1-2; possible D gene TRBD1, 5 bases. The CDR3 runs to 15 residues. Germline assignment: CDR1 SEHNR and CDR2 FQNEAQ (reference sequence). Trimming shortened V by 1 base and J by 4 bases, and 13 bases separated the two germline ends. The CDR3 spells CASSLDSRQSYGYTF. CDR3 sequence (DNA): TGTGCCAGCAGCTTAGATAGTCGACAGTCCTATGGCTACACCTTC. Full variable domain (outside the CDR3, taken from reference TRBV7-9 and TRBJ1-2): DTGVSQNPRHKITKRGQNVTFRCDPISEHNRLYWYRQTLGQGPEFLTYFQNEAQLEKSRLLSDRFSAERPKGSFSTLEIQRTEQGDSAMYLCASSLDSRQSYGYTFGSGTRLTVV.

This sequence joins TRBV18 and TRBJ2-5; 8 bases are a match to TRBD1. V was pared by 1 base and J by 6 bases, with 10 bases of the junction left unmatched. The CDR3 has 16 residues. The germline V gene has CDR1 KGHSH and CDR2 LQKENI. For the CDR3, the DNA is TGTGCCAGCTCACCACTCAGGACAGGGAGCAACCAGACCCAGTACTTC. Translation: CASSPLRTGSNQTQYF.

The CDR3 region is CASSQGSSLAKNIQYF. CDR3 nucleotide sequence: TGTGCCAGCAGCCAAGGAAGTAGTCTAGCCAAAAACATTCAGTACTTC. The gene calls are TRBV4-2 and TRBJ2-4; D unclear. V was clipped by 1 base and J by 0 bases, with 10 bases between them. CDR3 length: 16 amino acids. Per the germline V gene, CDR1 is LGHNA and CDR2 is YNFKEQ.

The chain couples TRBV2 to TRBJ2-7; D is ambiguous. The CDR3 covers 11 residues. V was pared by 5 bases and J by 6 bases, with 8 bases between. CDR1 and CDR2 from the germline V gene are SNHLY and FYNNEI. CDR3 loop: CASSHRSEQYF. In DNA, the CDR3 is TGTGCCAGCAGTCACCGCAGCGAGCAGTACTTC.

CDR3 sequence reads: CASSLALLAPDTQYF. Here the CDR3 DNA reads TGTGCCAGCAGCTTGGCCTTACTAGCGCCAGATACGCAGTATTTT. The V and J genes are TRBV5-8 and TRBJ2-3; 7 positions match TRBD2. Trimming removed 0 bases from V and 4 bases from J; junction bases left unmatched: 5. Germline V gives CDR1 SGHTS, CDR2 YDEGEE. The CDR3 loop spans 15 amino acids. The full variable domain, rest sourced from reference TRBV5-8 and TRBJ2-3, is EAGVTQSPTHLIKTRGQQATLRCSPISGHTSVYWYQQALGLGLQFLLWYDEGEERNRGNFPPRFSGRQFPNYSSELNVNALELEDSALYLCASSLALLAPDTQYFGPGTRLTVL.

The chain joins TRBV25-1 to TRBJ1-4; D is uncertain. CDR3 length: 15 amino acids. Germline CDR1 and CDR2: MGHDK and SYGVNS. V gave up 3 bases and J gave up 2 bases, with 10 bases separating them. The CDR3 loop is CASSDFGRTNEKLFF. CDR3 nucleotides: TGTGCCAGCAGTGATTTTGGGAGGACTAATGAAAAACTGTTTTTT.